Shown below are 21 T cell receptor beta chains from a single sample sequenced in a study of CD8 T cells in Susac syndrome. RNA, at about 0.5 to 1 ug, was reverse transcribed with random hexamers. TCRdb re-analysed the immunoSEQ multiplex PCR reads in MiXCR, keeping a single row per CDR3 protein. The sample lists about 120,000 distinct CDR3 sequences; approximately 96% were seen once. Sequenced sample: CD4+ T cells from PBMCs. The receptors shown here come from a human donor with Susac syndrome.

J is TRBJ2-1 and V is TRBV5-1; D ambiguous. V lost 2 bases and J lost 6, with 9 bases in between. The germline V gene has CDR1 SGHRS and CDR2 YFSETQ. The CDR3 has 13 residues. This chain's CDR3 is CASSFAPGNEQFF. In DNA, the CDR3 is TGCGCCAGCAGCTTTGCCCCCGGCAATGAGCAGTTCTTC.

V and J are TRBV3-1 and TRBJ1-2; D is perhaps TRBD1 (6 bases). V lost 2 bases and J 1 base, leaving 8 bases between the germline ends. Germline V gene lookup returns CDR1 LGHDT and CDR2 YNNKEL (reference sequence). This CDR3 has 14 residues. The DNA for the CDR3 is TGTGCCAGCAGCCAAAACAGGGTTAACTATGGCTACACCTTC. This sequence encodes CASSQNRVNYGYTF. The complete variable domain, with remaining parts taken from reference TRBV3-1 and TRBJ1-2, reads DTAVSQTPKYLVTQMGNDKSIKCEQNLGHDTMYWYKQDSKKFLKIMFSYNNKELIINETVPNRFSPKSPDKAHLNLHINSLELGDSAVYFCASSQNRVNYGYTFGSGTRLTVV.

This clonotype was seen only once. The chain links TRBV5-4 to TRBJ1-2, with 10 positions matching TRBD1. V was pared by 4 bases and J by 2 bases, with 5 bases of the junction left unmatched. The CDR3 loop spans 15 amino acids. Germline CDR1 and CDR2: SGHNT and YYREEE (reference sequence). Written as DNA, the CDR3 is TGTGCCAGCAGCACCAGGACAGGGGGGAACTATGGCTACACCTTC. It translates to CASSTRTGGNYGYTF.

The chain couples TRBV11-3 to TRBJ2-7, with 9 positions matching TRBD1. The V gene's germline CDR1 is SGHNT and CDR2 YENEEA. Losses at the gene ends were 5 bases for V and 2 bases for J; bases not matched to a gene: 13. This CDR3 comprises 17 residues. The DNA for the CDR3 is TGTGCCAGCAGCCTTACCGGGACAGGGTTCGGCCCCTACGAGCAGTACTTC. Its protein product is CASSLTGTGFGPYEQYF.

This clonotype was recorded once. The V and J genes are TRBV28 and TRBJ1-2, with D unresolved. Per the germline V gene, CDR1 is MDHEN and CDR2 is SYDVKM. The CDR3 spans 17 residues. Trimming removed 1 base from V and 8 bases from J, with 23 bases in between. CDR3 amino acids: CASSLSLASPGSGGYTF. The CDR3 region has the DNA TGTGCCAGCAGTTTATCCCTAGCCTCCCCGGGTAGTGGCGGCTACACCTTC.

The CDR3 protein is CASSLIRRAEAFF. The CDR3 bases are TGTGCCAGCAGTTTAATTAGACGGGCTGAAGCTTTCTTT. V and J are TRBV27 and TRBJ1-1; D is uncertain. CDR3 length: 13 residues. V dropped 2 bases and J dropped 6 bases, with 10 bases sitting between them. CDR1 is MNHEY, CDR2 SMNVEV, per germline (reference sequence).

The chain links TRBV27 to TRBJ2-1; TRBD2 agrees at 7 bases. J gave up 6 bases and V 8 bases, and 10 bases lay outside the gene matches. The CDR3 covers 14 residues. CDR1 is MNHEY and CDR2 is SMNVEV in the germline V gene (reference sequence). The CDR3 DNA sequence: TGTGCCAGCTCTAATCTAGCGGCTGGCAATGAGCAGTTCTTC. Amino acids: CASSNLAAGNEQFF.

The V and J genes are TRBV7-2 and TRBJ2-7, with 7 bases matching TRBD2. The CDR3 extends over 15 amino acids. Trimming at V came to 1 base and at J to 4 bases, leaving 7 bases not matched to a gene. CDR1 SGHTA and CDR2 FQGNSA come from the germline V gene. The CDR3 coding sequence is TGTGCCAGCAGCTTAGGACTAGGTAGCGGGTACGAGCAGTACTTC. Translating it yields CASSLGLGSGYEQYF. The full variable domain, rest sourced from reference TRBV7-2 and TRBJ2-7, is GAGVSQSPSNKVTEKGKDVELRCDPISGHTALYWYRQSLGQGLEFLIYFQGNSAPDKSGLPSDRFSAERTGGSVSTLTIQRTQQEDSAVYLCASSLGLGSGYEQYFGPGTRLTVT.

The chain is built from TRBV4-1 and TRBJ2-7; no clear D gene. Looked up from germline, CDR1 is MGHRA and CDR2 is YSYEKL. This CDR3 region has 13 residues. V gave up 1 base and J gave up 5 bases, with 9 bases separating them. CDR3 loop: CASSQGSRHEQYF. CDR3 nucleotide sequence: TGCGCCAGCAGCCAAGGTTCACGCCACGAGCAGTACTTC.

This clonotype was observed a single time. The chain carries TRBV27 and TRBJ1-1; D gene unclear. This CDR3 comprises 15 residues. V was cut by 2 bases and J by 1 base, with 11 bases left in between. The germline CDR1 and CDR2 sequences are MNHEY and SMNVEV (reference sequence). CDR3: CASSLVWQQNTEAFF. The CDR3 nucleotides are TGTGCCAGCAGTTTAGTCTGGCAGCAGAACACTGAAGCTTTCTTT.

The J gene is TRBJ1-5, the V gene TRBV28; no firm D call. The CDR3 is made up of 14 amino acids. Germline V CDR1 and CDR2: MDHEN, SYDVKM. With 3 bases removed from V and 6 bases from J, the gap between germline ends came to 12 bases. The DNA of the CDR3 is TGTGCCAGCAGTTTCTGGGGATCCATTCAGCCCCAGCATTTT. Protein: CASSFWGSIQPQHF.

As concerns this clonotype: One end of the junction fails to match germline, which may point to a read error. CDR3 sequence reads: CSALTHQGVNAEAFF. The CDR3, as DNA: TGCAGTGCTTTGACCCACCAAGGGGTGAACGCTGAAGCTTTCTTT. This chain uses TRBV20-1 with TRBJ1-1, with a possible D match to TRBD1 (5 bases). This CDR3 is 15 amino acids long. Germline V gene lookup returns CDR1 DFQATT and CDR2 SNEGSKA (reference sequence).

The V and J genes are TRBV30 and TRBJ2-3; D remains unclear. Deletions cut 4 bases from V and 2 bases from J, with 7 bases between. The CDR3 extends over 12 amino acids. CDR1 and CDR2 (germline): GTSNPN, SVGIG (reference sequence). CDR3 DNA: TGTGCCTGGACTGCGAACACAGATACGCAGTATTTT. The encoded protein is CAWTANTDTQYF.

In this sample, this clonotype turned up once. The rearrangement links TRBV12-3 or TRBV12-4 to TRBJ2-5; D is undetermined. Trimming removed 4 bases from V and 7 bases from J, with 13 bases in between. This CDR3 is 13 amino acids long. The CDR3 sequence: CASSWKGSGTQYF. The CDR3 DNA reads TGTGCCAGCAGTTGGAAGGGATCCGGGACCCAGTACTTC.

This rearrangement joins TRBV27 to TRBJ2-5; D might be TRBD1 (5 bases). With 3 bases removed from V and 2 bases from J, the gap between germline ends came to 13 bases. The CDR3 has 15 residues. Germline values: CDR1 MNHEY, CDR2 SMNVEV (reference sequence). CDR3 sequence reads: CASSFASTAQETQYF. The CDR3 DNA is TGTGCCAGCAGTTTCGCATCGACAGCACAAGAGACCCAGTACTTC.

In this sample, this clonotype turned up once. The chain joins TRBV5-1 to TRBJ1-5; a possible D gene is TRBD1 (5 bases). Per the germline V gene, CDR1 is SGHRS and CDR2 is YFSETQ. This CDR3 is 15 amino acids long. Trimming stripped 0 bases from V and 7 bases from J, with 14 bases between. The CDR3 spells CASSLDPGSSQPQHF. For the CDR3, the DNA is TGCGCCAGCAGCTTGGACCCAGGGAGCTCCCAGCCCCAGCATTTT.

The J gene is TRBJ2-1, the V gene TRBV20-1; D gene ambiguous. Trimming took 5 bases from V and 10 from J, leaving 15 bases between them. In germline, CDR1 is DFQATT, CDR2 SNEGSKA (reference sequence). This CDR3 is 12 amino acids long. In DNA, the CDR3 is TGCAGTGCTTTGGCCTTGGGAAGGGAGCAGTTCTTC. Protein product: CSALALGREQFF.

The CDR3 nucleotides read TGTGCCAGCAGTTACTCTGGGCAGTCAATAGAGCAGTTCTTC. It specifies CASSYSGQSIEQFF. This chain uses TRBV6-5 with TRBJ2-1; D call uncertain. Germline V gene lookup returns CDR1 MNHEY and CDR2 SVGAGI. Trimming stripped 0 bases from V and 10 bases from J, with 13 bases between. CDR3 length: 14 amino acids.

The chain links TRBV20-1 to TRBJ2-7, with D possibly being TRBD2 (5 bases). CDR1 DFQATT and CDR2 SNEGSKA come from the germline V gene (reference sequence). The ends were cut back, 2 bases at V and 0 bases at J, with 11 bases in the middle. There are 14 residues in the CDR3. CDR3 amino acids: CSARTRTDSYEQYF. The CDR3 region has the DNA TGCAGTGCTAGAACCCGGACTGACTCCTACGAGCAGTACTTC.

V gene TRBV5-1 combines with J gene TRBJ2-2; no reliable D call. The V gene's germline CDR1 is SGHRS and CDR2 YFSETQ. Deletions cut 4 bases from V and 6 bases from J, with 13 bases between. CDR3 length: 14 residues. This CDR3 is CASSEGGGAGELFF. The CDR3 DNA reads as TGCGCCAGCAGCGAAGGCGGTGGGGCCGGGGAGCTGTTTTTT.

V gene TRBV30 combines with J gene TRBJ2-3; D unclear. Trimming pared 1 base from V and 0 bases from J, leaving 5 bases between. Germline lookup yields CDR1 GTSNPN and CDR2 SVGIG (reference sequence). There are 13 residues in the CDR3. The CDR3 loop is CAWSGASTDTQYF. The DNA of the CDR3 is TGTGCCTGGAGTGGGGCTAGCACAGATACGCAGTATTTT.